Here is one T cell receptor beta chain with its context. What it binds is unknown. This specimen belongs to a study of cytomegalovirus exposure and HLA in healthy donors. Whole-study results and caveats: Most observed TCR sequences were rare, whereas some public TCRs were detected in many donors. In an earlier analysis, most TCR beta V segments were productive about 87% or about 30% of the time. Owing to their indistinguishability, certain V segments, notably TRBV6-2 and TRBV6-3, were excluded.

The PCR employed 60 Vbeta primers together with 13 Jbeta primers. Sequencing was performed with immunoSEQ multiplex PCR; in TCRdb, only in-frame clones are kept and a portion is missing. The repertoire includes more than 100,000 clones, around 80% of them detected once, and approximately 0.22% sits in the top ten. All the people who gave samples were healthy bone marrow donors. CDR1 and CDR2 (germline): SGDLS, YYNGEE. The CDR3 length is 23 residues. Trimming removed 0 bases from V and 7 bases from J, with 38 bases in between. The chain recombines TRBV9 with TRBJ2-1; tentatively, D is TRBD1 (6 bases). Input material: PBMCs. The source is a man between 45 and 60 years old in good health and CMV-seronegative. The CDR3: CASSVGPFGGTQISRTSKNEQFF. The DNA for the CDR3 is TGTGCCAGCAGCGTAGGACCTTTTGGGGGCACCCAGATATCGCGGACCTCAAAAAATGAGCAGTTCTTC.